The 26 T cell receptor beta chains in this list originate from one sample, sequenced in a study of early T cells in non-severe SARS-CoV-2 infection. TCRdb re-analysed the 5' RACE reads in MiXCR, keeping a single row per CDR3 protein. Of tens of thousands of distinct CDR3 sequences detected, under 8% appear once; the ten largest clones hold around 23%. The sample here was whole blood, taken at baseline. Receptors originate from an adult who was a healthcare worker with PCR-confirmed SARS-CoV-2 infection or an uninfected control (not recorded which).

In this sample, this clonotype turned up a few times. No conserved phenylalanine or tryptophan is present at the end of the CDR3, so a read error is the likely explanation. The DNA is omitted, as the CDR3 cannot be located on it reliably, and the CDR3 follows TCRdb's listing. V is TRBV6-5 and J is TRBJ2-7; the table's D call, TRBD1, has no DNA check behind it. Per the germline V gene, CDR1 is MNHEY and CDR2 is SVGAGI. Ends included, the CDR3 has 14 residues. CDR3 amino acids: CASSSLRGGSTLVL.

Concerning this clonotype: A single base separates this from a much larger clone, so it may be a read error. The V gene is TRBV5-4, the J gene TRBJ2-2; TRBD1 matches at 8 bases. This CDR3 region has 16 residues. Germline assignment: CDR1 SGHNT and CDR2 YYREEE (reference sequence). In DNA, the CDR3 is TGTGCCAGCAGCCTGCGGGCAGGGGGCGCGGCCGGGGAGCTGTCTTTT. This gives the protein CASSLRAGGAAGELSF.

This clonotype was detected only once. At one end, the junction sequence differs from germline, possibly due to a read error. The CDR3 loop reads CASSLWGQINSPLYF. For the CDR3, the DNA is TGTGCCAGCAGTTTATGGGGACAGATAAATTCACCCCTCTACTTT. V is TRBV28 and J is TRBJ1-6, with TRBD1 identical over 7 bases. Germline lookup yields CDR1 MDHEN and CDR2 SYDVKM. This CDR3 comprises 15 residues.

This clonotype was picked up a small number of times. The J gene is TRBJ2-1, the V gene TRBV20-1, with 11 positions matching TRBD2. This CDR3 is 13 amino acids long. Trimming took 8 bases from V and 10 from J; bases not matched to a gene: 10. Germline lookup yields CDR1 DFQATT and CDR2 SNEGSKA (reference sequence). The CDR3 DNA is TGCAGTACCCCGGGACTAGCGGTGAGGGAGCAGTTCTTC. Its protein is CSTPGLAVREQFF.

The chain uses TRBV27 and TRBJ1-1; D gene uncertain. Deletions cut 2 bases from V and 1 base from J, with 11 bases between. The CDR3 is 15 amino acids. Per the germline V gene, CDR1 is MNHEY and CDR2 is SMNVEV (reference sequence). The DNA of the CDR3 is TGTGCCAGCAGTTTAGGCGATTCGTCGAACACTGAAGCTTTCTTT. This gives the protein CASSLGDSSNTEAFF.

This clonotype appeared many times. The junction departs from germline at one end; a sequencing error may be responsible. The chain carries TRBV11-2 and TRBJ2-1; D gene unclear. Germline V gene lookup returns CDR1 SGHAT and CDR2 FQNNGV. CDR3 size: 13 residues. In nucleotides, the CDR3 is TGTGCCAGCAGCCAGAGTCGGCTCAGTCCGACGATCTTC. Translation: CASSQSRLSPTIF.

This clonotype was seen many times. V usage is TRBV29-1 and J usage is TRBJ2-3, with a weak D call TRBD1 (6 bases). Germline V CDR1 and CDR2: SQVTM, ANQGSEA. The ends were cut back, 6 bases at V and 2 bases at J, with 12 bases in the middle. The CDR3 is made up of 13 amino acids. CDR3 sequence reads: CSVLRGFTDTQYF. In DNA form, the CDR3 reads TGCAGCGTACTCAGGGGTTTCACAGATACGCAGTATTTT.

The chain carries TRBV20-1 and TRBJ1-1; D is possibly TRBD1 (5 bases). Germline V gives CDR1 DFQATT, CDR2 SNEGSKA (reference sequence). The CDR3 extends over 15 amino acids. The V end lost 5 bases, the J end lost 4 bases, and 20 bases lay between the germline ends. CDR3: CSASGGGTSPTEAFF. Here the CDR3 DNA reads TGCAGTGCTTCCGGAGGCGGGACGTCCCCCACTGAAGCTTTCTTT.

Ten or more counts support this clonotype. One end of the junction varies from germline; a read error may be responsible. The chain joins TRBV7-7 to TRBJ1-1, with a tentative D call TRBD1 (5 bases). Germline CDR1 SSHAT, CDR2 FNYEAQ (reference sequence). The CDR3 contains 16 residues. The CDR3 sequence is CASSPLGQGSNTEAFF. CDR3 sequence (DNA): TGTGCTAGCAGCCCCCTCGGCCAGGGCTCGAACACTGAAGCTTTCTTT. The full variable domain, completed using reference TRBV7-7 and TRBJ1-1, is GAGVSQSPRYKVTKRGQDVTLRCDPISSHATLYWYQQALGQGPEFLTYFNYEAQPDKSGLPSDRFSAERPEGSISTLTIQRTEQRDSAMYRCASSPLGQGSNTEAFFGQGTRLTVV.

This rearrangement joins TRBV29-1 to TRBJ2-2, with 10 bases lining up with TRBD1. The CDR3 spans 14 residues. The V gene end was trimmed by 7 bases and the J gene end by 7 bases; junction bases not matched to a gene: 9. The germline V gene has CDR1 SQVTM and CDR2 ANQGSEA. The DNA for the CDR3 is TGCAGCGCCCGTAGACAGGGGGCTGACGGGGAGCTGTTTTTT. Translated, it gives CSARRQGADGELFF.

V gene TRBV6-6 combines with J gene TRBJ2-3, with 7 bases that match TRBD1. The CDR3 has 13 residues. Trimming at V came to 5 bases and at J to 5 bases, leaving 4 bases not matched to a gene. Germline V gene lookup returns CDR1 MNHNY and CDR2 SVGAGI (reference sequence). CDR3 amino acids: CASSDRAVDTQYF. In nucleotides, the CDR3 is TGTGCCAGCAGTGACAGGGCCGTAGATACGCAGTATTTT.

This clonotype was found many times. This chain connects TRBV5-6 to TRBJ1-5; D ambiguous. Germline lookup yields CDR1 SGHDT and CDR2 YYEEEE. The CDR3 has 16 residues. Trimming removed 4 bases at V and 0 bases at J, with 14 bases between. The CDR3 is CASSTYARSSNQPQHF. CDR3 DNA: TGTGCCAGCAGCACCTACGCACGGTCTAGCAATCAGCCCCAGCATTTT.

This clonotype was counted ten times or more. V gene TRBV5-1 combines with J gene TRBJ2-3, with no clear D. This CDR3 is built from 14 residues. The V gene lost 0 bases and the J gene lost 1 base, with 6 bases spanning the gap. In germline, CDR1 is SGHRS, CDR2 YFSETQ. Here the CDR3 DNA reads TGCGCCAGCAGCTTGGTTGAGGGCACAGATACGCAGTATTTT. Translation gives CASSLVEGTDTQYF.

At least ten counts were recorded for this clonotype. The V and J genes are TRBV27 and TRBJ1-1, with 9 bases that match TRBD1. The germline V gene has CDR1 MNHEY and CDR2 SMNVEV (reference sequence). J lost 6 bases, V lost 2 bases, and 10 bases had no gene match. The CDR3 runs to 16 residues. The CDR3, as DNA: TGTGCCAGCAGTTTAAGGCCCACAGGGACAGGGCCTGAAGCTTTCTTT. As protein: CASSLRPTGTGPEAFF.

This clonotype appeared a few times. Its ends do not fully match the called genes, so a read error is possible. V gene TRBV20-1 combines with J gene TRBJ2-3; D uncertain. The CDR3 is 12 amino acids. Germline V gene data show CDR1 as DFQATT and CDR2 as SNEGSKA (reference sequence). The chain's CDR3 is CSARAPSRELPF. The CDR3 DNA is TGCAGTGCTAGAGCTCCTAGTCGCGAGCTACCTTTT.

V is TRBV6-5 and J is TRBJ1-2; maybe TRBD1 (5 bases). The CDR3 sequence is 13 residues long. Trimming pared 2 bases from V and 8 bases from J, leaving 12 bases between. Germline CDR1 is MNHEY and CDR2 is SVGAGI. The CDR3 sequence is CASSYRGFEGYTF. As DNA, the CDR3 is TGTGCCAGCAGTTACAGGGGTTTCGAGGGCTACACCTTC.

This clonotype was detected many times. The chain recombines TRBV6-2 or TRBV6-3 with TRBJ2-7, with D possibly matching TRBD1 (6 bases). The V end was cut by 6 bases, the J end by 2 bases, with 11 bases between. CDR3 length equals 13 residues. CDR1 MNHEY and CDR2 SVGEGT come from the germline V gene. CDR3 protein: CASRLQGTYEQYF. Written as DNA, the CDR3 is TGTGCCAGCAGGTTACAGGGAACCTACGAGCAGTACTTC.

Many counts were recorded for this clonotype. The chain uses TRBV6-5 and TRBJ2-1, with TRBD2 matching 12 bases. Germline V gene data show CDR1 as MNHEY and CDR2 as SVGAGI. The ends lost 5 bases at V and 9 bases at J; junction bases unmatched: 20. The CDR3 is made up of 19 amino acids. As DNA, the CDR3 is TGTGCCAGCAGTACCGGGACAGGTTTGACTAGCGGGAGTGGCCTTGAGCAGTTCTTC. Translated, it gives CASSTGTGLTSGSGLEQFF.

The CDR3, as DNA: TGTGCCTGGAGTGGTACACCGGACAGCTACAATGAGCAGTTCTTC. This gives the protein CAWSGTPDSYNEQFF. The V call is TRBV30, the J call TRBJ2-1; D possibly corresponds to TRBD1 (6 bases). With 1 base removed from V and 3 bases from J, the gap between germline ends came to 13 bases. Germline CDR1 GTSNPN, CDR2 SVGIG (reference sequence). The CDR3 covers 15 residues.

This clonotype was seen only a few times. The chain joins TRBV7-3 to TRBJ2-2, with D maybe TRBD1 (5 bases). Germline values: CDR1 SGHTA, CDR2 FQGTGA. The CDR3 runs to 14 residues. Trimming took off 0 bases at V and 3 bases at J, with 5 bases between the two ends. CDR3 nucleotides: TGTGCCAGCAGCTTAACAGGGGACACCGGGGAGCTGTTTTTT. Protein sequence: CASSLTGDTGELFF.

In this sample, this clonotype turned up many times. The V gene is TRBV24-1, the J gene TRBJ2-1, with D tentatively TRBD1 (6 bases). The germline CDR1 and CDR2 sequences are KGHDR and SFDVKD. The CDR3 totals 14 residues. The V gene lost 7 bases and the J gene lost 5 bases, with 14 bases spanning the gap. The CDR3, as DNA: TGTGCCACCAGGACAGGACAGTTTGACAATGAGCAGTTCTTC. Translating it yields CATRTGQFDNEQFF.

This chain joins TRBV19 and TRBJ2-2; 14 bases agree with TRBD2. J gave up 7 bases and V 4 bases, and 8 bases lay outside the gene matches. CDR1 LNHDA and CDR2 SQIVND come from the germline V gene (reference sequence). This CDR3 spans 17 amino acids. The CDR3 sequence is CASSTGLAGVSIGELFF. CDR3 sequence (DNA): TGTGCCAGTAGTACGGGACTAGCGGGAGTTAGTATCGGGGAGCTGTTTTTT. The whole variable domain, remainder taken from reference TRBV19 and TRBJ2-2, is DGGITQSPKYLFRKEGQNVTLSCEQNLNHDAMYWYRQDPGQGLRLIYYSQIVNDFQKGDIAEGYSVSREKKESFPLTVTSAQKNPTAFYLCASSTGLAGVSIGELFFGEGSRLTVL.

This chain uses TRBV12-3 or TRBV12-4 with TRBJ2-7; D unresolved. This CDR3 spans 13 amino acids. V was pared by 5 bases and J by 3 bases, with 11 bases between. The CDR3 nucleotides are TGTGCCAGCAGTCTTGGTGAGCTCTACGAGCAGTACTTC. This codes for CASSLGELYEQYF.

In this sample, this clonotype turned up many times. This chain links TRBV5-6 with TRBJ1-2, with 9 bases that match TRBD1. The CDR3 is made up of 15 amino acids. Per the germline V gene, CDR1 is SGHDT and CDR2 is YYEEEE. V was pared by 4 bases and J by 6 bases, with 10 bases of the junction left unmatched. The CDR3 region is CASSPEGDRVDGYTF. CDR3 in DNA: TGTGCCAGCAGCCCGGAGGGGGACAGGGTAGATGGCTACACCTTC.

The table lists this clonotype with a count of one. The J gene is TRBJ1-2, the V gene TRBV13; 9 bases are a match to TRBD1. Germline CDR1 reads PRHDT; CDR2 reads FYEKMQ (reference sequence). With 9 bases clipped from V and 8 bases from J, the junction kept 10 bases outside the gene matches. The CDR3 spans 13 residues. This CDR3 is CASTHRGRDGYTF. CDR3 bases: TGTGCCAGTACTCACAGGGGGCGTGACGGCTACACCTTC.

In its sample, this clonotype was seen many times. The V and J genes are TRBV13 and TRBJ2-5; 7 bases align to TRBD1. Per germline, CDR1 PRHDT and CDR2 FYEKMQ (reference sequence). This CDR3 comprises 15 residues. The V and J ends lost 4 bases and 2 bases, in that order; junction bases with no gene match: 7. The CDR3 DNA is TGTGCCAGCAGCTCTCCCGGGACAGAACAAGAGACCCAGTACTTC. This translates into CASSSPGTEQETQYF.